This TCR beta chain originates from a study of blood T cell repertoires in COVID-19. Whole-study context: Samples of COVID-19 (acute and convalescent) were obtained from the United States, Italy and Spain. The analysed material was cDNA or gDNA that came from T cells, B-cell-depleted T cells, or PBMCs.

V lost 7 bases and J lost 4; bases outside the gene matches: 15. The length of the CDR3 is 16 residues. From germline, CDR1 is MNHNY and CDR2 SVGAGI (reference sequence). Original analysis: Estimated nucleated cell counts came from reference gene primer amplification. Sequenced by immunoSEQ multiplex PCR; TCRdb stores in-frame clones only, minus some. That table furnishes V, J and clone size, whereas the DNA furnished D and trimming. The sample shows about 74,000 clones, 70% to 90% of them seen only once. Input material: peripheral blood. The chain recombines TRBV6-6 with TRBJ1-1; 7 bases agree with TRBD1. This clonotype originated in a woman of 80 years or more with active or convalescent COVID-19. Here the CDR3 DNA reads TGTGCCAGCAACCTACCACCCGGGACAGTCGGCACTGAAGCTTTCTTT. Its translation: CASNLPPGTVGTEAFF.